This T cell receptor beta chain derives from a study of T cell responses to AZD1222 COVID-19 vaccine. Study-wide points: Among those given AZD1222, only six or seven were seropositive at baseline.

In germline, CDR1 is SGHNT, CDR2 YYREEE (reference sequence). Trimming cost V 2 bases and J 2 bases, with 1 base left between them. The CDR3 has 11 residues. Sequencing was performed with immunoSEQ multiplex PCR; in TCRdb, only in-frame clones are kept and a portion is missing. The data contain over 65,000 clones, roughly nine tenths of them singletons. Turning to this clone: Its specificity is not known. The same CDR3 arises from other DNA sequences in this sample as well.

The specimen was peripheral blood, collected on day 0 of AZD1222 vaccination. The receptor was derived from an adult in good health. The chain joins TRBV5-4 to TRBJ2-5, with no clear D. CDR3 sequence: CASSLQETQYF. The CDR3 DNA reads TGTGCCAGCAGCTTACAAGAGACCCAGTACTTC.